This T cell receptor (beta chain) was captured by sequencing in a study of CD8 T cells in ankylosing spondylitis. Study-level findings and limits: There was a TCR beta motif, made of several highly homologous variants, that appeared characteristic of ankylosing spondylitis blood. Disease-linked clones were reportedly significantly enriched in matched ankylosing spondylitis synovial fluid. Disease-linked clones, CD8+, were relatively rare in peripheral blood.

CDR3 length equals 12 residues. Trimming took 0 bases from V and 7 from J, leaving 7 bases between them. Germline loops: CDR1 SQVTM, CDR2 ANQGSEA. 5'-RACE, quantitative and with molecular barcodes, yielded the TCR beta libraries. TCRdb independently ran MiXCR on the 5' RACE reads; one entry per CDR3 protein. The sample holds 100,000 or so distinct CDR3 sequences, roughly 9% seen once. This clonotype was counted only a few times. The antigen is unknown. Sequenced sample: blood, either unsorted or a sorted T cell fraction (not recorded which). The sequence came from a male donor with ankylosing spondylitis. The chain carries TRBV29-1 and TRBJ2-1; D gene unclear. CDR3 sequence reads: CSVEDQVNEQFF. The CDR3 region has the DNA TGCAGCGTTGAAGATCAGGTAAATGAGCAGTTCTTC.